A single TCR beta chain is shown here with its context. The entry originates in a study of blood T cell repertoires in COVID-19. Only in-frame clones appear in the TCRdb table, and some are missing; sequencing was by immunoSEQ multiplex PCR. The sample has about 55,000 clones; more than 70% are singletons. This receptor was obtained from a man in his sixties with active COVID-19. Sequenced input: peripheral blood.

The CDR3 is CASTGRTGRGYEQYF. In nucleotides, the CDR3 is TGTGCCAGTACCGGACGGACCGGGAGGGGCTACGAGCAGTACTTC. This rearrangement joins TRBV19 to TRBJ2-7; the match to TRBD2 covers 8 bases. V dropped 7 bases and J dropped 3; count of bases not matched to a gene: 11. The CDR3 extends over 15 amino acids. Germline V gene data show CDR1 as LNHDA and CDR2 as SQIVND (reference sequence).